The rows below give T cell receptor beta chains drawn from one sample of a study of blood T cell repertoires in COVID-19. Profiled with immunoSEQ multiplex PCR; TCRdb holds only in-frame clones, not every one. This table holds fewer than 150,000 clones, 90% found once. The material sequenced was peripheral blood. All receptors come from a woman aged 60-75 years with COVID-19, enrolled during active disease. The CDR3 runs from the conserved cysteine through the conserved F or W. A D gene is named only where the DNA matches it firmly. For some rows the clone size is stated as once, few or many, or as a class when expanded; others skip it.

J,D,V,size,CDR3,DNA
TRBJ2-3,TRBD2,TRBV7-2,once,CASSSSGLANTDTQYF,TGTGCCAGCAGCTCGTCGGGACTAGCGAACACAGATACGCAGTATTTT
TRBJ2-5,TRBD2,TRBV5-1,.,CASRLAGGVQETQYF,TGCGCCAGCAGACTAGCGGGGGGAGTACAAGAGACCCAGTACTTC
TRBJ2-3,.,TRBV6-2/TRBV6-3,.,CASSPRESTDTQYF,TGTGCCAGCAGTCCCCGGGAATCCACAGATACGCAGTATTTT
TRBJ1-2,.,TRBV10-2,.,CASRATFKLQLYGYTF,TGCGCCAGCAGAGCGACTTTTAAATTGCAGCTCTATGGCTACACCTTC
TRBJ1-2,.,TRBV6-5,.,CASSYGGGFNYGYTF,TGTGCCAGCAGTTACGGTGGGGGGTTCAACTATGGCTACACCTTC
TRBJ2-1,TRBD1,TRBV15,.,CATSGDRGPPYNEQFF,TGTGCCACCAGCGGAGACAGGGGGCCCCCCTACAATGAGCAGTTCTTC
TRBJ2-5,.,TRBV5-5,.,CASSLVPTREETQYF,TGTGCCAGCAGCTTGGTTCCAACACGGGAAGAGACCCAGTACTTC
TRBJ1-2,TRBD1,TRBV7-9,once,CASSGQTEGAHGYTF,TGTGCCAGCAGCGGACAGACCGAGGGGGCTCATGGCTACACCTTC
TRBJ2-3,.,TRBV11-2,.,CASSLDSGAFRDTQYF,TGTGCCAGCAGCCTGGACAGTGGAGCCTTTAGAGATACGCAGTATTTT
TRBJ2-7,.,TRBV6-2/TRBV6-3,.,CASSYVSGSLSYEQYF,TGTGCCAGCAGTTACGTTTCCGGGTCCCTCTCCTACGAGCAGTACTTC
TRBJ2-1,.,TRBV14,once,CASSLLAREQFF,TGTGCCAGCAGCCTACTTGCTCGTGAGCAGTTCTTC
TRBJ2-1,TRBD2,TRBV7-3,.,CASSPTLAGGPTSQFF,TGTGCCAGCAGCCCGACACTAGCGGGGGGCCCGACTTCGCAGTTCTTC
TRBJ1-1,.,TRBV15,.,CATSRVETLNTEAFF,TGTGCCACCAGCAGAGTGGAGACTTTGAACACTGAAGCTTTCTTT
TRBJ1-6,.,TRBV6-6,.,CASSWSEFGGDSPLHF,TGTGCCAGCAGTTGGAGTGAGTTTGGGGGGGATTCACCCCTCCACTTT
TRBJ2-3,.,TRBV7-6,once,CASSTTGTSTDTQYF,TGTGCCAGCAGTACCACCGGGACTAGCACAGATACGCAGTATTTT
TRBJ2-6,TRBD1,TRBV11-2,.,CASSLGTGTYSGANVLTF,TGTGCCAGCAGCTTAGGGACAGGGACTTACTCTGGGGCCAACGTCCTGACTTTC
TRBJ1-5,.,TRBV21-1,.,CASSKGRGQTNQPQHF,TGTGCCAGCAGCAAAGGTAGGGGACAGACCAACCAGCCCCAGCATTTT
TRBJ2-7,.,TRBV6-5,.,CASSSRAYEQYF,TGTGCCAGCAGTTCCCGTGCCTACGAGCAGTACTTC
TRBJ2-1,.,TRBV7-9,.,CASSFQDSYNEQFF,TGTGCCAGCAGCTTCCAAGACAGTTACAATGAGCAGTTCTTC
TRBJ1-1,.,TRBV11-3,once,CASSLEPGAEAFF,TGTGCCAGCAGCCTAGAACCGGGGGCTGAAGCTTTCTTT
TRBJ1-1,TRBD1,TRBV6-5,.,CASKDRVGSGLEAFF,TGTGCCAGCAAGGACAGGGTGGGGAGTGGGTTGGAAGCTTTCTTT
TRBJ2-2,TRBD2,TRBV7-3,.,CASSYLAGGGTGELFF,TGTGCCAGCAGTTATCTAGCGGGGGGAGGAACCGGGGAGCTGTTTTTT
TRBJ2-1,TRBD2,TRBV10-3,.,CAISRLAGVNEQFF,TGTGCCATCAGTAGGCTAGCGGGGGTCAATGAGCAGTTCTTC
TRBJ2-2,.,TRBV10-3,.,CATVKGTGELFF,TGTGCCACCGTGAAGGGGACCGGGGAGCTGTTTTTT
TRBJ2-3,.,TRBV19,.,CASIEPGHLTDTQYF,TGTGCCAGTATTGAACCGGGACACCTTACAGATACGCAGTATTTT
TRBJ2-7,TRBD2,TRBV6-2/TRBV6-3,once,CASSPAGGAGGIPWEQYF,TGTGCCAGCAGTCCCGCCGGAGGAGCGGGGGGGATCCCCTGGGAGCAGTACTTC
TRBJ1-1,TRBD1,TRBV10-3,.,CAIKPDRDDTEAFF,TGTGCCATCAAGCCGGACAGGGACGACACTGAAGCTTTCTTT
TRBJ1-4,.,TRBV5-1,.,CASCLGAGNEKLFF,TGCGCCAGCTGTTTAGGCGCAGGGAATGAAAAACTGTTTTTT
TRBJ1-1,.,TRBV19,.,CASSIQGTPSEAFF,TGTGCCAGTAGTATACAGGGGACCCCTAGTGAAGCTTTCTTT
TRBJ2-3,.,TRBV7-7,.,CASSLGQTDTQYF,TGTGCTAGCAGCTTAGGACAGACAGATACGCAGTATTTT
TRBJ2-6,TRBD1,TRBV25-1,.,CASRGAGQGVSGANVLTF,TGTGCCAGCCGGGGGGCGGGACAGGGGGTGTCTGGGGCCAACGTCCTGACTTTC
TRBJ2-1,.,TRBV19,.,CASIPRGARYNEQFF,TGTGCCAGTATCCCACGGGGGGCCCGTTACAATGAGCAGTTCTTC
TRBJ2-3,TRBD1,TRBV10-3,.,CATRQGITDTQYF,TGTGCCACGAGACAGGGAATCACAGATACGCAGTATTTT
TRBJ1-1,TRBD1,TRBV6-2/TRBV6-3,.,CASSHRSGQGALEAFF,TGTGCCAGCAGCCACCGTTCGGGACAGGGGGCCCTTGAAGCTTTCTTT
TRBJ1-4,.,TRBV7-2,.,CASSLDRVNEKLFF,TGTGCCAGCAGCTTAGACAGGGTCAATGAAAAACTGTTTTTT
TRBJ1-6,.,TRBV13,.,CASSGRDLGSYNSPLHF,TGTGCCAGCAGCGGCAGGGATCTAGGCTCCTATAATTCACCCCTCCACTTT
TRBJ1-2,.,TRBV4-3,once,CASSQDQGTAGYTF,TGCGCCAGCAGCCAAGATCAGGGGACGGCTGGCTACACCTTC
TRBJ2-3,.,TRBV11-2,.,CASSFNSVGTDTQYF,TGTGCCAGCAGCTTTAATAGCGTGGGCACAGATACGCAGTATTTT
TRBJ1-3,.,TRBV29-1,.,CSVGRGSGNTIYF,TGCAGCGTTGGCAGGGGATCAGGAAACACCATATATTTT
TRBJ2-7,TRBD1,TRBV5-5,.,CASSLAGQGVSAGEQYF,TGTGCCAGCAGCTTGGCCGGACAGGGGGTTTCGGCAGGCGAGCAGTACTTC
TRBJ2-5,TRBD1,TRBV28,.,CASSARIGQGRAETQYF,TGTGCCAGCAGTGCCCGAATAGGACAGGGAAGGGCAGAGACCCAGTACTTC
TRBJ2-1,.,TRBV12-1,.,CASSFAITRRDSSPYNEQFF,TGTGCCAGCAGCTTTGCGATAACCCGCAGGGACAGTTCTCCTTACAATGAGCAGTTCTTC
TRBJ2-7,.,TRBV18,.,CASSPSLAREQYF,TGTGCCAGCTCACCGTCACTCGCTCGGGAGCAGTACTTC
TRBJ2-7,TRBD2,TRBV6-5,.,CASSPRTSFYEQYF,TGTGCCAGCAGTCCCCGGACTAGTTTCTACGAGCAGTACTTC
TRBJ1-1,.,TRBV5-1,.,CASRGQGNTEAFF,TGCGCCAGCAGGGGTCAGGGAAATACTGAAGCTTTCTTT
TRBJ2-7,TRBD2,TRBV7-2,.,CASSLVGGAYEQYF,TGTGCCAGCAGCTTAGTTGGGGGGGCCTACGAGCAGTACTTC
TRBJ2-2,TRBD2,TRBV5-6,.,CASSPMSSGGNPGELFF,TGTGCCAGCAGCCCAATGTCTAGCGGGGGCAACCCCGGGGAGCTGTTTTTT
TRBJ2-1,.,TRBV12-3/TRBV12-4,.,CASSFETRGMVF,TGTGCCAGCAGTTTTGAGACCAGGGGAATGGTCTTC
TRBJ1-1,.,TRBV12-3/TRBV12-4,few,CASSLNGGTEAFF,TGTGCCAGCAGTTTGAACGGCGGGACTGAAGCTTTCTTT
TRBJ1-5,.,TRBV6-2/TRBV6-3,.,CASSYEAYQPQHF,TGTGCCAGCAGTTACGAGGCATATCAGCCCCAGCATTTT
TRBJ1-2,.,TRBV25-1,few,CASSELASQDGYTF,TGTGCCAGCAGTGAATTGGCCAGCCAGGATGGCTACACCTTC
TRBJ2-7,.,TRBV18,.,CASSPTVTGSYEQYF,TGTGCCAGCTCACCAACGGTAACGGGTTCCTACGAGCAGTACTTC
TRBJ2-1,TRBD1,TRBV3-1/TRBV3-2,.,CASSQGQGLYNEQFF,TGTGCCAGCAGCCAAGGACAGGGCCTTTACAATGAGCAGTTCTTC
TRBJ1-2,.,TRBV14,.,CASSQDVQGYYGYTF,TGTGCCAGCAGCCAAGATGTTCAGGGCTACTATGGCTACACCTTC
TRBJ2-6,.,TRBV4-3,few,CASSPVTGSGANVLTF,TGCGCCAGCAGCCCAGTCACAGGGTCTGGGGCCAACGTCCTGACTTTC
TRBJ2-6,.,TRBV6-2/TRBV6-3,once,CASTPLEVSNGANVLTF,TGTGCCAGCACCCCACTCGAAGTATCGAACGGGGCCAACGTCCTGACTTTC
TRBJ1-6,.,TRBV6-5,.,CASSHTPGSPLHF,TGTGCCAGCAGCCACACCCCGGGGTCACCCCTCCACTTT
TRBJ1-2,.,TRBV20-1,.,CSANPGYGYTF,TGCAGTGCTAACCCAGGGTACGGCTACACCTTC
TRBJ1-2,.,TRBV7-3,.,CASSLTAVRGSNGYTF,TGTGCCAGCAGCTTAACGGCCGTCAGGGGATCCAATGGCTACACCTTC